In this sample, the clone carrying this TCR beta chain turned up a few times. No antigen is known for it. The Oncomine TCR Beta short-read assay was applied to DNA of cultured CD4+ T cells. Genomic DNA was isolated from cultured CD4+ T cells. TCRdb reprocessed the PCR reads via MiXCR and lists one record per CDR3 protein. The sample includes 7,500 to 10,000 distinct CDR3 sequences, roughly 44% seen only once; the top ten take roughly 11%. The CDR3 runs 12 residues. The V gene's germline CDR1 is LNHNV and CDR2 YYDKDF (reference sequence). The germline V and J ends were trimmed by 3 bases and 8 bases, with 9 bases remaining between them. The data were obtained in a study of vaccination and CD4 T cells after COVID-19. In the study overall: Six men and four women formed the convalescents, two being Hispanic.

General study results and limits: Median numbers of SARS-CoV-2-reactive clonotypes increased from 21 to 38 (not a significant change).

Specified treatment: approximately nine-day PBMC culture with coronavirus spike peptide pools or control peptides (ViraFEST assay). Unexposed donor CD4+ T cells predated the COVID-19 pandemic, collected 2011-2018. Days 3 and 7 saw half the medium replaced with fresh IL-2 medium. Sequencing was carried out using CD4+ T cells from blood, cultured in vitro. V gene TRBV15 combines with J gene TRBJ2-3, with D perhaps matching TRBD2 (5 bases). This TCR was recovered from a human donor in good health. The CDR3 coding sequence is TGTGCCACCAGCAGGTCGAGGGCTACGCAGTATTTT. The encoded protein is CATSRSRATQYF. The whole variable domain, remainder taken from reference TRBV15 and TRBJ2-3, is DAMVIQNPRYQVTQFGKPVTLSCSQTLNHNVMYWYQQKSSQAPKLLFHYYDKDFNNEADTPDNFQSRRPNTSFCFLDIRSPGLGDTAMYLCATSRSRATQYFGPGTRLTVL.